A selection of T cell receptor beta chains follows, all from one sample in a study of response to subunit inactivated influenza vaccine. TCRdb ran MiXCR on the RT-PCR reads and lists one entry per CDR3 protein. Here the sample spans 170,000 or so distinct CDR3 sequences, about 10% being singletons. Sequencing was performed on CD8+ T cells sorted from PBMCs, taken 23 to 25 months after vaccination. The receptors derive from a man in his fifties or sixties who received an inactivated influenza vaccine. Both conserved end residues are trimmed from each CDR3.

CDR3aa: ASSQDQGQAYEQY; v_gene: TRBV4-3
CDR3aa: SVEDYAEQF; v_gene: TRBV29-1
CDR3aa: ASSYGEGEETQY; v_gene: TRBV6-5
CDR3aa: ASSPASGVYNEQF; v_gene: TRBV27
CDR3aa: ASSYSIIETQY; v_gene: TRBV6-5
CDR3aa: APGQANTGELF; v_gene: TRBV7-9
CDR3aa: ASTYRALAGANVLT; v_gene: TRBV2
CDR3aa: ASSLVLRVGPDTQY; v_gene: TRBV11-2
CDR3aa: SVEAWAGELF; v_gene: TRBV29-1
CDR3aa: ASSAGVRADTQY; v_gene: TRBV21-1
CDR3aa: ASSLGRGNQPQH; v_gene: TRBV5-8
CDR3aa: ASSLGEAYEQY; v_gene: TRBV5-6
CDR3aa: ASSQEGGNYEQY; v_gene: TRBV4-2
CDR3aa: ASSLYQPQH; v_gene: TRBV12-3/TRBV12-4
CDR3aa: ASNRLAGGSYEQY; v_gene: TRBV2
CDR3aa: ASSYRDGLQETQY; v_gene: TRBV6-2/TRBV6-3
CDR3aa: ASSLEAGGIYEQY; v_gene: TRBV7-6
CDR3aa: ASSSLQGNTEAF; v_gene: TRBV7-9
CDR3aa: ASSFGGLGTDTQY; v_gene: TRBV27
CDR3aa: ASSSEGYNEQF; v_gene: TRBV28
CDR3aa: ASRDNRGSGNTIY; v_gene: TRBV4-3
CDR3aa: ASSPVPGQGPQPDDEQF; v_gene: TRBV13
CDR3aa: ASSQTGSNEQF; v_gene: TRBV7-9
CDR3aa: ASSLAGTRSYEQY; v_gene: TRBV5-4
CDR3aa: ASSFKTLYGYT; v_gene: TRBV28
CDR3aa: ASSFRGSPLH; v_gene: TRBV5-6
CDR3aa: ASSPPKRLGDDETQY; v_gene: TRBV18
CDR3aa: ASNEGGSHADTQY; v_gene: TRBV4-3
CDR3aa: ASSLTQGWTEAF; v_gene: TRBV12-3/TRBV12-4
CDR3aa: ASSHRLAGSGYEQY; v_gene: TRBV4-3
CDR3aa: ASSLYGALGADYNEQF; v_gene: TRBV12-3/TRBV12-4
CDR3aa: ASSMTGGHTEQF; v_gene: TRBV6-1
CDR3aa: ASSPKAGGSLHEQY; v_gene: TRBV7-9
CDR3aa: ASSPDWQNEQF; v_gene: TRBV5-1
CDR3aa: ASRRMKTQY; v_gene: TRBV4-2
CDR3aa: SVWGGDTQY; v_gene: TRBV29-1